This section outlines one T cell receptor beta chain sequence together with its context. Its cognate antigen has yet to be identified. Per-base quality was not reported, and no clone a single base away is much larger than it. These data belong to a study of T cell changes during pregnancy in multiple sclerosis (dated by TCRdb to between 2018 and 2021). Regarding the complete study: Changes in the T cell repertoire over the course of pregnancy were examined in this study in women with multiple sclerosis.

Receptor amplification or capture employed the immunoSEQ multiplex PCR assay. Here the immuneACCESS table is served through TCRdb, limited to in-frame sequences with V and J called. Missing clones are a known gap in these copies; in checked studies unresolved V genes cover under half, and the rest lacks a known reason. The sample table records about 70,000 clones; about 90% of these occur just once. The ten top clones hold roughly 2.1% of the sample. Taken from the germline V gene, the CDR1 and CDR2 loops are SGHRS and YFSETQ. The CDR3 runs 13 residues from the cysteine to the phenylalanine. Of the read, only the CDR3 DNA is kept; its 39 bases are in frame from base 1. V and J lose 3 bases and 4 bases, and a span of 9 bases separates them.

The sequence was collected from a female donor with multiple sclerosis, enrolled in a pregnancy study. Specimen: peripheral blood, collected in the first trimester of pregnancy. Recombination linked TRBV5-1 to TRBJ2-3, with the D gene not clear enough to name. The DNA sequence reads TGCGCCAGCAGCTCGACAATGGCAGATACGCAGTATTTT. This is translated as CASSSTMADTQYF.